The entry below gives a single TCR beta chain sequence along with its context. Its antigen is undetermined. The data originate from a study of cytomegalovirus exposure and HLA in healthy donors. Overall study findings and caveats: As was reported, the classifier diagnosed cytomegalovirus status with high specificity and sensitivity. Clusters of TCRs from the first cohort tended to co-occur in the roughly 120 validation repertoires (as a later analysis found). The investigators catalogued 150 to 200 TCR beta chains as cytomegalovirus-associated. Generally TCR sequences proved uncommon, though certain public TCRs appeared in numerous donors.

This table comes from immunoSEQ multiplex PCR, and its TCRdb copy is limited to in-frame clones, with some not included. The sample yields hundreds of thousands of clones, more than 75% seen once. This CDR3 comprises 17 residues. The V gene end was trimmed by 2 bases and the J gene end by 1 base; junction bases not matched to a gene: 9. CDR1 LGHNA and CDR2 YSLEER come from the germline V gene. The sample was PBMCs. The receptor's source is a woman aged 18-29 years in good health and CMV-seronegative. The chain has TRBV4-3 and TRBJ1-1; 8 positions match TRBD1. The CDR3 DNA reads as TGCGCCAGCAGCCAATCCTCGACAGGGGCGAAGAACACTGAAGCTTTCTTT. Translation: CASSQSSTGAKNTEAFF.